The 19 T cell receptor beta chains below all came from one sample that was sequenced in a study of blood T cell repertoires in COVID-19. TCRdb keeps only in-frame clones here, not all; method: immunoSEQ multiplex PCR. This table holds about 330,000 clones, roughly 90% found once. Sequencing was carried out using PBMCs or T cells enriched from blood (not recorded which). All receptors derive from a woman aged 25 to 45 who had recovered from COVID-19.

This clone was detected a few times. This chain joins TRBV19 and TRBJ1-5; 7 bases are a match to TRBD1. The V segment lost 6 bases and the J segment 2 bases; nucleotides outside the gene matches: 13. Per germline, CDR1 LNHDA and CDR2 SQIVND (reference sequence). The CDR3 sequence is 17 residues long. The CDR3, as DNA: TGTGCCAGTAGCTCGACAAGGGCCAGGGGGGGCAATCAGCCCCAGCATTTT. This encodes CASSSTRARGGNQPQHF. Looking up the rest from reference TRBV19 and TRBJ1-5 gives the full variable domain: DGGITQSPKYLFRKEGQNVTLSCEQNLNHDAMYWYRQDPGQGLRLIYYSQIVNDFQKGDIAEGYSVSREKKESFPLTVTSAQKNPTAFYLCASSSTRARGGNQPQHFGDGTRLSIL.

The chain employs TRBV3-1 (or the pseudogene TRBV3-2) and TRBJ1-1; maybe TRBD1 (6 bases). The germline gives CDR1 LGHDT, CDR2 YNNKEL (reference sequence). CDR3 length: 14 amino acids. With 8 bases removed from V and 0 bases from J, the gap between germline ends came to 13 bases. This CDR3 reads CASGGTGMNTEAFF. The CDR3 nucleotides read TGTGCCAGCGGGGGCACGGGAATGAACACTGAAGCTTTCTTT.

The V call is TRBV2, the J call TRBJ1-2, with TRBD1 as a possible D gene (6 bases). V was shortened by 4 bases and J by 1 base, with 19 bases between the two germline ends. Germline V gene data show CDR1 as SNHLY and CDR2 as FYNNEI. The CDR3 contains 17 residues. CDR3 in DNA: TGTGCCAGCAGTGTCCGGACAGAAAATGATATTAACTATGGCTACACCTTC. Amino acid sequence: CASSVRTENDINYGYTF. Using reference TRBV2 and TRBJ1-2 for the parts outside the CDR3, the full variable domain is EPEVTQTPSHQVTQMGQEVILRCVPISNHLYFYWYRQILGQKVEFLVSFYNNEISEKSEIFDDQFSVERPDGSNFTLKIRSTKLEDSAMYFCASSVRTENDINYGYTFGSGTRLTVV.

This clone was detected only once. V gene TRBV27 combines with J gene TRBJ2-1; 12 bases are shared with TRBD2. The germline CDR1 and CDR2 sequences are MNHEY and SMNVEV (reference sequence). Trimming at V came to 6 bases and at J to 3 bases, leaving 6 bases not matched to a gene. The CDR3 spans 16 residues. The CDR3 here is CASSIMTSGGYNEQFF. CDR3 in DNA: TGTGCCAGCAGCATTATGACTAGCGGGGGCTACAATGAGCAGTTCTTC.

This chain joins TRBV19 and TRBJ1-1; no clear D gene. Germline lookup yields CDR1 LNHDA and CDR2 SQIVND (reference sequence). V shed 7 bases and J shed 5 bases, with 20 bases lying between them. The CDR3 consists of 15 residues. The CDR3 here is CASTLKKFSLTEAFF. In DNA form, the CDR3 reads TGTGCCAGTACCCTAAAAAAGTTCTCCCTAACTGAAGCTTTCTTT.

A single count supports this clone. The DNA for the CDR3 is TGCGCCAGCAGCCTAGACGGGTCCCGACCCATCAATGAGCAGTTCTTC. As protein: CASSLDGSRPINEQFF. V and J are TRBV4-1 and TRBJ2-1; D unclear. Trimming removed 4 bases from V and 6 bases from J, with 19 bases in between. Per the germline V gene, CDR1 is MGHRA and CDR2 is YSYEKL. This CDR3 is 16 amino acids long.

V usage is TRBV6-5 and J usage is TRBJ2-1; 9 nucleotides agree with TRBD1. The CDR3 sequence is 15 residues long. The germline gives CDR1 MNHEY, CDR2 SVGAGI. With V trimmed by 2 bases and J by 4 bases, 3 bases remained unmatched. This chain's CDR3 is CASSYGTGKYNEQFF. CDR3 DNA sequence: TGTGCCAGCAGTTACGGGACAGGGAAATACAATGAGCAGTTCTTC.

This clone appeared a few times. V is TRBV5-1 and J is TRBJ2-7; D possibly corresponds to TRBD2 (5 bases). V lost 0 bases and J 2 bases, leaving 12 bases between the germline ends. CDR3 length: 15 residues. Germline V gene sequence: CDR1 SGHRS, CDR2 YFSETQ. The CDR3 DNA sequence: TGCGCCAGCAGCTTGGTACGGGGTGGGACCTACGAGCAGTACTTC. Its protein product is CASSLVRGGTYEQYF.

This chain connects TRBV5-1 to TRBJ2-2; weak D call: TRBD1 (6 bases). This CDR3 has 13 residues. V was shortened by 0 bases and J by 6 bases, with 6 bases between the two germline ends. In germline, CDR1 is SGHRS, CDR2 YFSETQ. Written as DNA, the CDR3 is TGCGCCAGCAGCTTGGAGGGGGCCGGGGAGCTGTTTTTT. It is translated as CASSLEGAGELFF.

The V and J genes are TRBV6-5 and TRBJ1-1; D possibly corresponds to TRBD1 (6 bases). The V and J ends lost 5 bases and 5 bases respectively, with 12 bases between them. Germline CDR1 reads MNHEY; CDR2 reads SVGAGI. There are 13 residues in the CDR3. The CDR3 nucleotides read TGTGCCAGCAGTAAAAGACAGGAGACTGAAGCTTTCTTT. Protein sequence: CASSKRQETEAFF.

The V and J genes are TRBV5-1 and TRBJ2-3; maybe TRBD2 (6 bases). Germline V gene data show CDR1 as SGHRS and CDR2 as YFSETQ. This CDR3 region has 15 residues. Trimming took off 3 bases at V and 1 base at J, with 12 bases between the two ends. The CDR3 region has the DNA TGCGCCAGCAGCTCGCGCGGGACTGGCACAGATACGCAGTATTTT. This translates into CASSSRGTGTDTQYF.

V gene TRBV5-4 combines with J gene TRBJ2-1; 12 bases match TRBD2. This CDR3 spans 17 amino acids. With 3 bases clipped from V and 6 bases from J, the junction kept 10 bases outside the gene matches. CDR1 SGHNT and CDR2 YYREEE come from the germline V gene (reference sequence). CDR3 sequence (DNA): TGTGCCAGCAGCTGGGGGCTTACTAGCGGGGGGATCAATGAGCAGTTCTTC. This translates into CASSWGLTSGGINEQFF.

The chain is built from TRBV27 and TRBJ2-2; 7 nucleotides agree with TRBD2. The CDR3 loop spans 15 amino acids. The germline gives CDR1 MNHEY, CDR2 SMNVEV (reference sequence). V dropped 4 bases and J dropped 1; count of bases not matched to a gene: 3. The CDR3 nucleotides read TGTGCCAGCAGTTATTGGGGGGGGAACACCGGGGAGCTGTTTTTT. Translating gives CASSYWGGNTGELFF.

In its sample, this clone was seen once. This rearrangement joins TRBV7-9 to TRBJ2-7; 8 bases agree with TRBD1. The ends lost 5 bases at V and 6 bases at J; junction bases unmatched: 9. The CDR3 length is 14 residues. Germline V lookup: CDR1 SEHNR, CDR2 FQNEAQ (reference sequence). The CDR3 sequence: CASSPGGSTSEQYF. Here the CDR3 DNA reads TGTGCCAGCAGCCCAGGGGGCAGTACATCCGAGCAGTACTTC.

The genes are TRBV18 and TRBJ1-3; D gene unclear. This CDR3 is built from 17 residues. Trimming left V 3 bases short and J 4 bases short, with 19 bases between. The germline gives CDR1 KGHSH, CDR2 LQKENI. CDR3 nucleotides: TGTGCCAGCTCACCCCTCCCACCAGCCGGAGGGGGAAACACCATATATTTT. Translation: CASSPLPPAGGGNTIYF.

The CDR3 reads CASSSQGDYGYTF. The CDR3 DNA reads as TGTGCCAGTAGTAGCCAGGGCGACTATGGCTACACCTTC. The gene calls are TRBV19 and TRBJ1-2, with D perhaps matching TRBD1 (5 bases). The V end lost 4 bases, the J end lost 3 bases, and 9 bases lay between the germline ends. This CDR3 region has 13 residues. CDR1 and CDR2 (germline): LNHDA, SQIVND (reference sequence). The entire variable domain, with the rest obtained from reference TRBV19 and TRBJ1-2, is as follows: DGGITQSPKYLFRKEGQNVTLSCEQNLNHDAMYWYRQDPGQGLRLIYYSQIVNDFQKGDIAEGYSVSREKKESFPLTVTSAQKNPTAFYLCASSSQGDYGYTFGSGTRLTVV.

This sequence joins TRBV25-1 and TRBJ2-5; 7 bases are a match to TRBD2. CDR3 length: 14 amino acids. Germline loops: CDR1 MGHDK, CDR2 SYGVNS. Trimming at V came to 6 bases and at J to 7 bases, leaving 11 bases not matched to a gene. CDR3 amino acids: CASSIAGEEGTQYF. DNA of the CDR3: TGTGCCAGCAGCATCGCGGGGGAAGAGGGGACCCAGTACTTC. Based on the CDR3 plus reference TRBV25-1 and TRBJ2-5, the full variable domain is EADIYQTPRYLVIGTGKKITLECSQTMGHDKMYWYQQDPGMELHLIHYSYGVNSTEKGDLSSESTVSRIRTEHFPLTLESARPSHTSQYLCASSIAGEEGTQYFGPGTRLLVL.

V gene TRBV11-2 combines with J gene TRBJ2-1; perhaps TRBD1 as D (5 bases). Trimming left V 2 bases short and J 6 bases short, with 14 bases between. The CDR3 spans 15 residues. CDR1 and CDR2 from the germline V gene are SGHAT and FQNNGV. CDR3 sequence: CASSLRQGIGNEQFF. The CDR3 bases are TGTGCCAGCAGCTTAAGGCAGGGCATCGGCAATGAGCAGTTCTTC. Full variable domain (outside the CDR3, taken from reference TRBV11-2 and TRBJ2-1): EAGVAQSPRYKIIEKRQSVAFWCNPISGHATLYWYQQILGQGPKLLIQFQNNGVVDDSQLPKDRFSAERLKGVDSTLKIQPAKLEDSAVYLCASSLRQGIGNEQFFGPGTRLTVL.

V is TRBV6-5 and J is TRBJ1-2, with TRBD1 matching 8 bases. In germline, CDR1 is MNHEY, CDR2 SVGAGI. The CDR3 is made up of 15 amino acids. The junction had 6 bases not matched to a gene; V was cut back by 6 bases and J by 0 bases. The CDR3: CASRTGGRANYGYTF. CDR3 bases: TGTGCCAGCAGAACAGGGGGGAGGGCTAACTATGGCTACACCTTC.